This T cell receptor (gamma chain) was recovered during a study of human gamma delta and Vdelta1 T cells. Study conclusions and caveats: Delta One T cells were reportedly polyclonal and broadly cytotoxic against acute myeloid leukemia.

TCRdb used CATT to re-call clones from the PCR reads. The sample holds 4,000 to 5,000 gamma-chain clones; roughly a third are singletons and the top ten take 2.5% to 3.5%. Concerning this clone itself: What it recognizes is unknown.

This CDR3 comprises 15 residues. Germline V gene lookup returns CDR1 VINAFY and CDR2 YDVSNSKD. The trim removed 0 bases at V and 6 bases at J, leaving 11 bases unmatched. The chain couples TRGV5 to TRGJ1 or TRGJ2. The sample comprised Vdelta1 gamma-delta T cells from blood grown in culture (DOT cells). The receptor was derived from a human donor in good health. CDR3 sequence (DNA): TGTGCCACCTGGGACAGGCCGGAGGGCGGTTATAAGAAACTCTTT. Its protein product is CATWDRPEGGYKKLF.